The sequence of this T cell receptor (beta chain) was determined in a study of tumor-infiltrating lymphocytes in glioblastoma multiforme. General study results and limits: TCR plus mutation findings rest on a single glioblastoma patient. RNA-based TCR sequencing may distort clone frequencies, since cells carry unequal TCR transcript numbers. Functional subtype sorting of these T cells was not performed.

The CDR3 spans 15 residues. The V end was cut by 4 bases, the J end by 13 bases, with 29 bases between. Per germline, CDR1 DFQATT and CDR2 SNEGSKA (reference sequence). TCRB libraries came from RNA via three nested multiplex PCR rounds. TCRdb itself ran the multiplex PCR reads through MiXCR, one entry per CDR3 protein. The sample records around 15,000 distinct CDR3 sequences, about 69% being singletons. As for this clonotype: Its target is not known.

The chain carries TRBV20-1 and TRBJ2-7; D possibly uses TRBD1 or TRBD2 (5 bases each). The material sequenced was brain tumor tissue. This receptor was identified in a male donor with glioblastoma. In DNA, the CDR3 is TGCAGTGCTAAACCTGGGGCTAGCAGCTCCTACGATCAATACTTC. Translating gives CSAKPGASSSYDQYF.